This T cell receptor (beta chain) originates from a study of shared clonotypes between healthy human individuals. General observations from the study: Clonotypes that were shared across a handful of donors made up roughly 5% of naive CD4 clonotypes. Larger richness was generally estimated for naive than memory subsets.

The germline V gene has CDR1 MNHNS and CDR2 SASEGT. With 0 bases clipped from V and 5 bases from J, the junction kept 6 bases outside the gene matches. This CDR3 spans 16 amino acids. Generated by immunoSEQ multiplex PCR, the TCRdb table keeps only in-frame clones and is missing some. The profile shows approximately 100,000 clones, 67% of them singletons. This clone was seen more than once but under ten times. Its antigen is not identified. The source is a woman in her twenties or thirties in good health. The chain combines TRBV6-1 with TRBJ1-4; 7 positions match TRBD1. Sequencing input: memory CD8+ T cells sorted from blood. Subset indicated: CD45RO+ cells pooled with CCR7-negative TemRA cells. The CDR3 spells CASSEAKGTANEKLFF. As DNA, the CDR3 is TGTGCCAGCAGTGAAGCGAAAGGGACAGCAAATGAAAAACTGTTTTTT.